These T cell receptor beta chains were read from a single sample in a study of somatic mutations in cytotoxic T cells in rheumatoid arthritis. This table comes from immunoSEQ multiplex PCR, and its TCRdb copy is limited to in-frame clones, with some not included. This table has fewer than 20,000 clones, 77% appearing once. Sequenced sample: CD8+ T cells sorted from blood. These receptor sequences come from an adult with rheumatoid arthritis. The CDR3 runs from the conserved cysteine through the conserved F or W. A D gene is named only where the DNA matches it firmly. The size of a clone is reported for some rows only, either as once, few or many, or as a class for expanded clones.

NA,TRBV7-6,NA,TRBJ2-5,TGTGCCAGCAGCTTAGCGTTACAAGAGACCCAGTACTTC,CASSLALQETQYF
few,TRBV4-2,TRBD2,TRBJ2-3,TGTGCCAGCAGCCCTCACGGGACTAGCGTTTCTAGCACAGATACGCAGTATTTT,CASSPHGTSVSSTDTQYF
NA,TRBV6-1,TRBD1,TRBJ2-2,TGTGCCAGCAGTGAAGGGACAGGGGCCACCGGGGAGCTGTTTTTT,CASSEGTGATGELFF
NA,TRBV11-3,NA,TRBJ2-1,TGTGCCAGCAGCTTAGAACAGGGGGGGTCAAGCTCCTACAATGAGCAGTTCTTC,CASSLEQGGSSSYNEQFF
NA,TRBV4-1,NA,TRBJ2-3,TGCGCCAGCAGCCAAGTGGCCGGGGCAGATACGCAGTATTTT,CASSQVAGADTQYF
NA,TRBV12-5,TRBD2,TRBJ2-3,TGTGCTAGTGGTTGGGGGGGAGTCACAGATACGCAGTATTTT,CASGWGGVTDTQYF
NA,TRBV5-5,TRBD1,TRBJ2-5,TGTGCCAGCAGCTACCGGGACAGGGAACAAGAGACCCAGTACTTC,CASSYRDREQETQYF
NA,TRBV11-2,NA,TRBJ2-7,TGTGCCAGCAGCTTAGGACGTGGTGCGCTGGGGATGGGCGAGCAGTACTTC,CASSLGRGALGMGEQYF
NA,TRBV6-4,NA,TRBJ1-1,TGTGCCGTCAGGCCGGGAGTCAGTCACACTGAAGCTTTCTTT,CAVRPGVSHTEAFF
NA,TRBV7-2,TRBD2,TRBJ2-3,TGTGCCAGCAGCTTTGGGACTAGCGGGGGGACCTACACAGATACGCAGTATTTT,CASSFGTSGGTYTDTQYF
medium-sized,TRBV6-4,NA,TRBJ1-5,TGTGCCAGCAGCCCTGAGGGGGAGGTTCAGCCCCAGCATTTT,CASSPEGEVQPQHF
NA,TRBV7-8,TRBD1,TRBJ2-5,TGTGCCAGCAGCCTACAGGGGAGACAAGAGACCCAGTACTTC,CASSLQGRQETQYF
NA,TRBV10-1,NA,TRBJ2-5,TGCGCCATCCCGATGGAGGTGGGGAAGACCCAGTACTTC,CAIPMEVGKTQYF
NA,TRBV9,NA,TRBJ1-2,TGTGCCAGCAGCGGACGCGGGGGTCCCTATGGCTACACCTTC,CASSGRGGPYGYTF
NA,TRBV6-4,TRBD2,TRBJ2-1,TGTGCCAGCAGTGACTCTGCGGGGGACTACAATGAGCAGTTCTTC,CASSDSAGDYNEQFF
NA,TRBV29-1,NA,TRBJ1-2,TGCAGCGTTGTGGCCTCTCCTAACTATGGCTACACCTTC,CSVVASPNYGYTF
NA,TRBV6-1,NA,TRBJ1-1,TGTGCCAGCAAAGACAGGAGGCTGAACACTGAAGCTTTCTTT,CASKDRRLNTEAFF
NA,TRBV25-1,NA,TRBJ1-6,TGTGCCAGCAAGAAATATAATTCACCCCTCCACTTT,CASKKYNSPLHF
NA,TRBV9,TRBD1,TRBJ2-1,TGTGCCAGCAGCCTTGGGACAGACGCCTACAATGAGCAGTTCTTC,CASSLGTDAYNEQFF
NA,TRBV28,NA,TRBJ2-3,TGTGCCAGCACCCCAGGACTAAACACAGATACGCAGTATTTT,CASTPGLNTDTQYF
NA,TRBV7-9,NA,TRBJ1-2,TGTGCCAGCAGCTTAGTAGATGGACAGAATAACTATGGCTACACCTTC,CASSLVDGQNNYGYTF
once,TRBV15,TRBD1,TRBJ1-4,TGTGCCACCAGCAGAAAACCGGGACAGGGGAATGAAAAACTGTTTTTT,CATSRKPGQGNEKLFF
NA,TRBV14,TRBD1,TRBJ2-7,TGTGCCAGCAGCCCAGCCCCCCAGGGGGTTCACGAGCAGTACTTC,CASSPAPQGVHEQYF
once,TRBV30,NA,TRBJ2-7,TGTGCCTGGAGTGACCCCCCCAGGGCCGAGCAGTACTTC,CAWSDPPRAEQYF
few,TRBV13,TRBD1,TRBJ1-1,TGTGCCAGCAGCTCCGACAGGGAGAACACTGAAGCTTTCTTT,CASSSDRENTEAFF
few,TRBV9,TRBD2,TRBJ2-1,TGTGCCAGCAGCGATCCAGCGGGGGGGAGATACAATGAGCAGTTCTTC,CASSDPAGGRYNEQFF
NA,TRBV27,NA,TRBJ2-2,TGTGCCAGCAGTTTATGGGCCAGGGTGAACACCGGGGAGCTGTTTTTT,CASSLWARVNTGELFF
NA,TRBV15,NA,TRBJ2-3,TGTGCCACCAGCAGTAACACCCCCGGAGGTAGATTAAGCACAGATACGCAGTATTTT,CATSSNTPGGRLSTDTQYF
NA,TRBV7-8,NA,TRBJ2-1,TGTGCCAGCAGCTTAGAGTCAAGCTCCTACAATGAGCAGTTCTTC,CASSLESSSYNEQFF
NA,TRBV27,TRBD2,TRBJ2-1,TGTGCCAGCAGTCCTACCCCCACGATAGCGGGGGGCCACAATGAGCAGTTCTTC,CASSPTPTIAGGHNEQFF
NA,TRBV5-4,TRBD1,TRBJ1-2,TGTGCCAGCAGATTCACAGGGGGGGAGCGCTACACCTTC,CASRFTGGERYTF
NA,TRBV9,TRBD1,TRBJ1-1,TGTGCCAGCAGCGTAGGACAGGGCGCTGAAGCTTTCTTT,CASSVGQGAEAFF
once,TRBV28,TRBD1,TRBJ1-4,TGTGCCAGCAGTTTCTGGACAGGGGTTGAAAAACTGTTTTTT,CASSFWTGVEKLFF
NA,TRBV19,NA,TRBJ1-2,TGTGCCAGTAGTTTCGGGACTAACTATGGCTACACCTTC,CASSFGTNYGYTF
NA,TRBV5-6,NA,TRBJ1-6,TGTGCCAGCCGGGGGGAAGCGAATTCACCCCTCCACTTT,CASRGEANSPLHF
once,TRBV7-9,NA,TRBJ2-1,TGTGCCAGCAGCCTCGATCGTAAGGAGCAGTTCTTC,CASSLDRKEQFF
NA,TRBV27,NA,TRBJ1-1,TGTGCCAGCAGTTCAGGGGTCGGGGGCACTGAAGCTTTCTTT,CASSSGVGGTEAFF
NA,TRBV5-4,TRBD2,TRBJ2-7,TGTGCCAGCAGCTTGCCCAGCGGGGGAAGGTACGAGCAGTACTTC,CASSLPSGGRYEQYF
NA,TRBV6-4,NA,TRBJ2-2,TGTGCCAGCAGTGAAAAGGCAGGGAGCACCGGGGAGCTGTTTTTT,CASSEKAGSTGELFF
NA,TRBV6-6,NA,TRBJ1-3,TGTGCCAGCACCCTCGACCGCGGACCTGGAAACACCATATATTTT,CASTLDRGPGNTIYF
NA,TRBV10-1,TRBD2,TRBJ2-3,TGCGCCAGCAGTGACAACCCAGCGGGGGGCGCAGATACGCAGTATTTT,CASSDNPAGGADTQYF
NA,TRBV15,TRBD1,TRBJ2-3,TGTGCCACCAGCAGAGTTAAGGGGGCGGGAGATACGCAGTATTTT,CATSRVKGAGDTQYF
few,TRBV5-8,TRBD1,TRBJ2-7,TGTGCCAGCAGTACGACAGGGAAAGGTCCCTACGAGCAGTACTTC,CASSTTGKGPYEQYF
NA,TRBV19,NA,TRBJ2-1,TGTGCCAGTAGTATAACCCCGAACAATGAGCAGTTCTTC,CASSITPNNEQFF
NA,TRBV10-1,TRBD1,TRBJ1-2,TGCGCCCTCCAGTTGCTAACCGGGACAGGGGGGGTCGGCTACACCTTC,CALQLLTGTGGVGYTF
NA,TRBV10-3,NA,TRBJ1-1,TGTGCCATCAGTGAGCCGAAAGGCGAGTCTCTTGAAGCTTTCTTT,CAISEPKGESLEAFF
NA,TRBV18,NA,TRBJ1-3,TGTGCCAGCTCACCGGCGTCTGGAAACACCATATATTTT,CASSPASGNTIYF
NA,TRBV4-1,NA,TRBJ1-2,TGCGCCAGCAGCCAAGAAATATCTGGCTACACCTTC,CASSQEISGYTF
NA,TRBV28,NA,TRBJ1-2,TGTGCCAGCAGTTTTCTTCCAGGGGCGAACTATGGCTACACCTTC,CASSFLPGANYGYTF
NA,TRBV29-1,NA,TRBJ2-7,TGCAGCGTTGAAGAGACAGCAGACTACGAGCAGTACTTC,CSVEETADYEQYF
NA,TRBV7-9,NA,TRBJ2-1,TGTGCCAGCAGAGTGGGGACGAGCTCCTACAATGAGCAGTTCTTC,CASRVGTSSYNEQFF